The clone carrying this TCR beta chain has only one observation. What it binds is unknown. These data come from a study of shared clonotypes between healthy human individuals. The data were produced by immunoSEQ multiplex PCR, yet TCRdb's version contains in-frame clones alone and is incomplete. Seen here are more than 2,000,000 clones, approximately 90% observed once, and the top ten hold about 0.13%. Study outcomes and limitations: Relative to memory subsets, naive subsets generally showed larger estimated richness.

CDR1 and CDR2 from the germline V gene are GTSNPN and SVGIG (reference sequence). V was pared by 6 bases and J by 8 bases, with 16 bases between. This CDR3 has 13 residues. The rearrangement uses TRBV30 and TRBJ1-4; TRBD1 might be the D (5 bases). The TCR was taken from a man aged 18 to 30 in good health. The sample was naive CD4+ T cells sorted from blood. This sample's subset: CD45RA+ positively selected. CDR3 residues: CACPGTWREKLFF. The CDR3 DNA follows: TGTGCCTGTCCCGGGACCTGGCGGGAAAAACTGTTTTTT.